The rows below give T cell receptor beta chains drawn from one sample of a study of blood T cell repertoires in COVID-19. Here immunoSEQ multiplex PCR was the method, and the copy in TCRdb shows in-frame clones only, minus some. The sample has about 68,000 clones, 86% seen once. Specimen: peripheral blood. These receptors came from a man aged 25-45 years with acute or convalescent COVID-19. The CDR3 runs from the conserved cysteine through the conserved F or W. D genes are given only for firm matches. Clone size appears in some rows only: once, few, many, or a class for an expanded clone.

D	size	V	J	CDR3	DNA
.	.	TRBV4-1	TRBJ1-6	CASSQDRGSSPLHF	TGCGCCAGCAGCCAAGACAGGGGATCTTCACCCCTCCACTTT
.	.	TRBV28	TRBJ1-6	CASRREFSYNSPLHF	TGTGCCAGCAGACGGGAGTTTTCCTATAATTCACCCCTCCACTTT
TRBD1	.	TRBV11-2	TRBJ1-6	CASSFGQGAYSPLHF	TGTGCCAGCAGCTTCGGTCAGGGGGCCTATTCACCCCTCCACTTT
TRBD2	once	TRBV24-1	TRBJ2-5	CATSELAGGGETQYF	TGTGCCACCAGTGAACTAGCGGGAGGGGGAGAGACCCAGTACTTC
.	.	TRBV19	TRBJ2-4	CASSISGEIRNIQYF	TGTGCCAGTAGTATCTCAGGGGAGATACGAAACATTCAGTACTTC
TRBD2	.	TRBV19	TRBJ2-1	CASSILRLTSGRMSEQFF	TGTGCCAGTAGTATACTCCGCCTGACTAGCGGGAGAATGAGTGAGCAGTTCTTC
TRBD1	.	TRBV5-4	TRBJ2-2	CASSRQGVSGELFF	TGTGCCAGCAGCCGACAGGGTGTGTCCGGGGAGCTGTTTTTT
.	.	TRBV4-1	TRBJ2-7	CASSQMTGTTYEQYF	TGCGCCAGCAGCCAGATGACAGGTACTACCTACGAGCAGTACTTC
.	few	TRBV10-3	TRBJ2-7	CATGERILEQYF	TGTGCCACCGGAGAGAGGATCCTCGAGCAGTACTTC
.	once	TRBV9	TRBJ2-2	CASSVNTGFGELFF	TGTGCCAGCAGCGTAAATACAGGGTTTGGGGAGCTGTTTTTT
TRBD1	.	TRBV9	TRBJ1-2	CASSPGQGDYGYTF	TGTGCCAGCAGCCCAGGACAGGGGGACTATGGCTACACCTTC
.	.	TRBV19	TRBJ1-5	CASYRVGSNQPQHF	TGTGCCAGTTACAGGGTGGGTAGCAATCAGCCCCAGCATTTT
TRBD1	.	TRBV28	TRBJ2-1	CASSTGGSSYNEQFF	TGTGCCAGCAGTACAGGGGGGAGCTCCTACAATGAGCAGTTCTTC
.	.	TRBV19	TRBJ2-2	CASSIMGGNTGELFF	TGTGCCAGTAGTATCATGGGGGGGAACACCGGGGAGCTGTTTTTT
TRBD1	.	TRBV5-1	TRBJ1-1	CASSPRQGADTEAFF	TGCGCCAGCAGCCCCCGACAGGGGGCGGACACTGAAGCTTTCTTT
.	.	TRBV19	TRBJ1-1	CASRLRGTYTEAFF	TGTGCCAGTAGATTAAGGGGGACCTACACTGAAGCTTTCTTT
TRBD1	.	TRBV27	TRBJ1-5	CASSLGTGSNQPQHF	TGTGCCAGCAGTTTAGGGACAGGGAGCAATCAGCCCCAGCATTTT
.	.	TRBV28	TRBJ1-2	CATLVFPGGVDGYTF	TGTGCCACCCTAGTTTTCCCGGGAGGAGTTGATGGCTACACCTTC
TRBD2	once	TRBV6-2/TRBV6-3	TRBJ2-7	CASSDSGIPPYEQYF	TGTGCCAGCAGTGATAGCGGGATCCCCCCCTACGAGCAGTACTTC
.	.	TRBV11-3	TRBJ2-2	CASSLVFSGVPNTGELFF	TGTGCCAGCAGCTTAGTTTTTTCAGGGGTACCGAACACCGGGGAGCTGTTTTTT
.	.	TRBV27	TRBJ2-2	CASSLGGPNTGELFF	TGTGCCAGCAGTTTAGGCGGCCCGAACACCGGGGAGCTGTTTTTT
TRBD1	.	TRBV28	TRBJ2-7	CASSLSDRAEQYF	TGTGCCAGCAGTTTATCAGACAGGGCCGAGCAGTACTTC
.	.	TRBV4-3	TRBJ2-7	CASSLGLSYEQYF	TGCGCCAGCAGCCTCGGACTATCCTACGAGCAGTACTTC
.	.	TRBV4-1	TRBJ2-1	CASSPGVEQFF	TGCGCCAGCAGCCCAGGGGTCGAGCAGTTCTTC
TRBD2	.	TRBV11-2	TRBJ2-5	CASSSGTSGGRETQYF	TGTGCCAGCAGTTCCGGGACTAGCGGAGGTCGGGAGACCCAGTACTTC
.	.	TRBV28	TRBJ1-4	CASSSSGSKGEKLFF	TGTGCCAGCAGTTCATCGGGGTCTAAAGGCGAAAAACTGTTTTTT
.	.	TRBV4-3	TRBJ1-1	CASSLGRENTEAFF	TGCGCCAGCAGCCTCGGACGGGAGAACACTGAAGCTTTCTTT
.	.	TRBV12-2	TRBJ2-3	CASRSPPAGDTDTQYF	TGTGCAAGTCGATCTCCTCCAGCGGGAGACACAGATACGCAGTATTTT
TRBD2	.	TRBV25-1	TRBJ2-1	CASSQGGRLDEQFF	TGTGCCAGCAGTCAGGGCGGGAGGTTAGATGAGCAGTTCTTC
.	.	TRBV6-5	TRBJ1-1	CATSTGNTEAFF	TGTGCCACCTCGACAGGGAACACTGAAGCTTTCTTT
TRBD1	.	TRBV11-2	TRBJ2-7	CASSLGQGGPRSYEQYF	TGTGCCAGCAGCTTAGGACAGGGGGGTCCTAGGTCCTACGAGCAGTACTTC
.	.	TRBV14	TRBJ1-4	CASSLQTNGEKLFF	TGTGCCAGCAGCTTACAGACAAACGGTGAAAAACTGTTTTTT
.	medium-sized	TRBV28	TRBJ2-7	CASKAGRYEQYF	TGTGCCAGCAAAGCAGGGCGCTACGAGCAGTACTTC
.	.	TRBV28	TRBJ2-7	CASISPGDLTYEQYF	TGTGCCAGCATCTCCCCGGGAGACCTAACTTACGAGCAGTACTTC
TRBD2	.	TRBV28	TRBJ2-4	CASSRTSGRTSAKNIQYF	TGTGCCAGCAGCCGGACTAGCGGGAGGACTTCAGCCAAAAACATTCAGTACTTC
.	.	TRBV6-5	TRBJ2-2	CASSRGQDNTGELFF	TGTGCCAGCAGTCGTGGACAAGATAACACCGGGGAGCTGTTTTTT
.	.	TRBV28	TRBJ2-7	CASSQNYEQYF	TGTGCCAGCAGTCAGAACTACGAGCAGTACTTC
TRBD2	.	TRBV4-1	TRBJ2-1	CASSQSGRDEQFF	TGCGCCAGCAGCCAAAGCGGGAGGGACGAGCAGTTCTTC
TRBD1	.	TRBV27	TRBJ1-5	CAGSRTGFDQPQHF	TGTGCCGGCAGCAGGACAGGGTTTGATCAGCCCCAGCATTTT
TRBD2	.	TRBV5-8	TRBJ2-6	CASSLARLAGAGANVLTF	TGTGCCAGCAGCTTGGCGAGACTAGCGGGAGCTGGGGCCAACGTCCTGACTTTC